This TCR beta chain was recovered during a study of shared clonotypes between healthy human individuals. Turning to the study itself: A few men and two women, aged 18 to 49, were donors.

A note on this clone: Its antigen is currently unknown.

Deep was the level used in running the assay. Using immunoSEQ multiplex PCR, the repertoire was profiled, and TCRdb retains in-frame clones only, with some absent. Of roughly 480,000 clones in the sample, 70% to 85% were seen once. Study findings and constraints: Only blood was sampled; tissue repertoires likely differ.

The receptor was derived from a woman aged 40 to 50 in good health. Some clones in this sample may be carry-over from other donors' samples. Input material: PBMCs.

CDR3 amino acids: CASSSGLNTEAFF. The CDR3 nucleotides read TGTGCCAGCAGTTCGGGACTGAACACTGAAGCTTTCTTT. This chain uses TRBV5-6 with TRBJ1-1; perhaps TRBD1 as D (5 bases). The CDR3 has 13 amino acids. Germline-derived CDR1 and CDR2 are SGHDT and YYEEEE. Deletions cut 5 bases from V and 0 bases from J, with 8 bases between. The entire variable domain, with the rest obtained from reference TRBV5-6 and TRBJ1-1, is as follows: DAGVTQSPTHLIKTRGQQVTLRCSPKSGHDTVSWYQQALGQGPQFIFQYYEEEERQRGNFPDRFSGHQFPNYSSELNVNALLLGDSALYLCASSSGLNTEAFFGQGTRLTVV.